This TCR beta chain derives from a study of blood T cell repertoires in COVID-19. About the study: The United States, Italy and Spain provided the acute and convalescent COVID-19 samples.

Germline values: CDR1 MNHEY, CDR2 SVGAGI. Trimming pared 5 bases from V and 7 bases from J, leaving 17 bases between. The CDR3 covers 15 residues. In the original processing: Scientists estimated how many nucleated cells there were by amplifying reference gene primers. Clones were read by immunoSEQ multiplex PCR, and TCRdb kept only the in-frame ones, dropping some. That table gives V, J and clone size, and the DNA gave D and trimming. This sample carries about 250,000 clones, 88% of them seen once, and the ten largest clones take approximately 2%. Sequencing was done on a sample of peripheral blood. The sequence was obtained from a woman between 35 and 50 years old who had recovered from COVID-19. The chain carries TRBV6-5 and TRBJ1-4; D not resolved. The CDR3 DNA sequence: TGTGCCAGCAGTCCCGGCCCCTCACGAGGTGAAAAACTGTTTTTT. Translation: CASSPGPSRGEKLFF.